This T cell receptor (beta chain) was observed in a study of blood T cells in healthy people across ages. Study results and caveats: The authors considered diversity estimates from one million T cells to be underestimates.

CDR3 length: 14 residues. V shed 7 bases and J 7 bases; nucleotides not matched to a gene: 10. The germline V gene encodes CDR1 MNHEY and CDR2 SVGEGT. This clonotype appeared a few times. No antigen is known for it. Using a J-beta primer mix together with a sample-barcoded 5' primer, a second PCR was run for roughly 7 to 12 cycles. In TCRdb, the 5' RACE reads were re-called with MiXCR into one record per CDR3 protein. The sample gives over 700,000 distinct CDR3 sequences, 25% of which show up once; just under 9.5% is in the top ten. The same data also went into a second study, on T cells of mothers and their children.

The receptor comes from a boy aged 5-17 years in good health. The gene calls are TRBV6-2 or TRBV6-3 and TRBJ1-5, with 7 bases fitting TRBD1. Sequencing was carried out using blood. CDR3 region: CASNPGTELQPQHF. The CDR3 nucleotides read TGTGCCAGCAACCCTGGGACAGAACTCCAGCCCCAGCATTTT.